This T cell receptor (beta chain) was captured by sequencing in a study of monozygotic twins with inflammatory bowel disease. UMIs that had a 6-nucleotide sample barcode were put in using template switching. TCRdb reanalyzed the 5' RACE reads and collapses them to one entry per CDR3 protein, without DNA. Across approximately 400,000 distinct CDR3 sequences, the top ten clones capture approximately 2.3% of the sample. The CDR3 spans 15 residues. Germline CDR1 reads LGHDT; CDR2 reads YNNKEL (reference sequence). The sequenced sample consisted of blood. The sequence came from a human donor with ulcerative colitis or Crohn's disease, or a healthy co-twin of an affected twin (not recorded which). The gene calls are TRBV3-1 and TRBJ2-2; TCRdb's D gene call, TRBD1, goes unchecked for lack of DNA. CDR3 region: CASSQGARGTGELFF.